The present TCR beta chain was sequenced within a study of T cells after yellow fever vaccination. The table lists this clonotype with a few counts. Using its own MiXCR run on the 5' RACE reads, TCRdb lists one record per CDR3 protein. This sample has about 300,000 distinct CDR3 sequences, with about 6.6% found just once. Germline CDR1 and CDR2: SQVTM and ANQGSEA. The CDR3 spans 10 residues. The V and J ends lost 7 bases and 9 bases respectively, with 10 bases between them. The clonotype was recovered from a young man who received the YFV17D yellow fever vaccine. Material: PBMCs, obtained 35 to 50 days after the first yellow fever vaccination. V is TRBV29-1 and J is TRBJ1-5; no firm D call. The CDR3 sequence is CSGSEGPQHF. In DNA form, the CDR3 reads TGCAGCGGCTCCGAAGGGCCCCAGCATTTT.